The clone carrying this T cell receptor (beta chain) was seen many times. Its antigen remains unidentified. The sample is drawn from a study of T-cell reconstitution after alpha-beta-depleted transplantation in children. Broader study findings: The origin of alpha-beta T cells about two months after transplant was reportedly several hundred expanded graft clones. T cells produced anew were the main source of T-cell counts and diversity one year after transplant. TCRbeta diversity was high at day 60 in some patients (a result of surviving recipient T cells and thymic progenitors).

During its preparation, the TCRbeta library received unique molecular identifiers. One entry per CDR3 protein results from TCRdb running MiXCR on the PCR reads. The table has around 270,000 distinct CDR3 sequences, over 7% seen once. This CDR3 has 12 residues. V was clipped by 8 bases and J by 1 base, with 10 bases between them. Germline-derived CDR1 and CDR2 are DFQATT and SNEGSKA (reference sequence). The TCR sequence derives from a female patient aged 2-9 years who had a stem cell transplant for Fanconi anemia, so the T cells may come from the graft donor. The chain uses TRBV20-1 and TRBJ2-3; D remains ambiguous. Sequenced material: peripheral blood, taken 360 days after TCRalphabeta/CD19-depleted stem cell transplant. Written as DNA, the CDR3 is TGCAGTCTCCAAGGAGGCACAGATACGCAGTATTTT. Translated, it gives CSLQGGTDTQYF.